These T cell receptor beta chains were read from a single sample in a study of technical replicates of blood from a few donors. Sequencing used immunoSEQ multiplex PCR; TCRdb keeps in-frame clones, though not all of them. The table shows around 83,000 clones, with 85% to 95% occurring only once. Sequences were obtained from T cells isolated from PBMCs. The receptor source for this set is a human donor in good health. CDR3s include the opening cysteine and the closing phenylalanine or tryptophan. The order of the fields is CDR3 protein, V gene, J gene.

cdr3_aa: CASSTKTGTPYF
v_call: TRBV7-2
j_call: TRBJ2-3

cdr3_aa: CASKTPDRAYGYTF
v_call: TRBV5-4
j_call: TRBJ1-2

cdr3_aa: CASSLEGLRIANTGELFF
v_call: TRBV5-1
j_call: TRBJ2-2

cdr3_aa: CASSFSTSGSDEQYF
v_call: TRBV27
j_call: TRBJ2-7

cdr3_aa: CASSLGTGPDQPQHF
v_call: TRBV5-1
j_call: TRBJ1-5

cdr3_aa: CASSSGGSSSYEQYF
v_call: TRBV28
j_call: TRBJ2-7

cdr3_aa: CAWSGFSPGTGFQPQHF
v_call: TRBV30
j_call: TRBJ1-5

cdr3_aa: CASRKEQEGRDEAFF
v_call: TRBV19
j_call: TRBJ1-1

cdr3_aa: CASSVGPQPQPQHF
v_call: TRBV9
j_call: TRBJ1-5

cdr3_aa: CASSEGSGLTEQYF
v_call: TRBV6-1
j_call: TRBJ2-7

cdr3_aa: CASSQAGLAGGPVNHNEQFF
v_call: TRBV4-1
j_call: TRBJ2-1

cdr3_aa: CASSELQTLQETQYF
v_call: TRBV6-1
j_call: TRBJ2-5

cdr3_aa: CASSPSGGGTEAFF
v_call: TRBV7-9
j_call: TRBJ1-1

cdr3_aa: CASSYSLPGVGGGYTF
v_call: TRBV6-5
j_call: TRBJ1-2

cdr3_aa: CASSGPPGLNTGELFF
v_call: TRBV2
j_call: TRBJ2-2

cdr3_aa: CASSLQDWGGAPQHF
v_call: TRBV5-5
j_call: TRBJ1-5

cdr3_aa: CASRPGPGGYEQYF
v_call: TRBV4-1
j_call: TRBJ2-7

cdr3_aa: CAWTARTGLNSPLHF
v_call: TRBV30
j_call: TRBJ1-6

cdr3_aa: CATSSPSSDIQYF
v_call: TRBV15
j_call: TRBJ2-4

cdr3_aa: CASSSTQGNYGYTF
v_call: TRBV25-1
j_call: TRBJ1-2

cdr3_aa: CASSEWTSGGPQLGPDTQYF
v_call: TRBV2
j_call: TRBJ2-3

cdr3_aa: CASSGYRGKGTEAFF
v_call: TRBV6-1
j_call: TRBJ1-1

cdr3_aa: CASSQVDREGLDEQYF
v_call: TRBV4-1
j_call: TRBJ2-7

cdr3_aa: CSVPGLPNTGELFF
v_call: TRBV29-1
j_call: TRBJ2-2

cdr3_aa: CASSFEDRVEETQYF
v_call: TRBV7-9
j_call: TRBJ2-5

cdr3_aa: CASTPGQVPHEQYF
v_call: TRBV27
j_call: TRBJ2-7

cdr3_aa: CASSSTGRLYQETQYF
v_call: TRBV6-6
j_call: TRBJ2-5

cdr3_aa: CASGRGYEQYF
v_call: TRBV6-5
j_call: TRBJ2-7

cdr3_aa: CASSYLREGVGEQFF
v_call: TRBV6-5
j_call: TRBJ2-1

cdr3_aa: CASSARTGPYEQYF
v_call: TRBV7-2
j_call: TRBJ2-7

cdr3_aa: CSVPRQGAGLLDEQFF
v_call: TRBV29-1
j_call: TRBJ2-1

cdr3_aa: CASSPGYGYTF
v_call: TRBV11-2
j_call: TRBJ1-2

cdr3_aa: CASRQGRYEQYF
v_call: TRBV28
j_call: TRBJ2-7

cdr3_aa: CASSAGTGGREKLFF
v_call: TRBV5-5
j_call: TRBJ1-4

cdr3_aa: CASSLGTGDSSPLHF
v_call: TRBV5-1
j_call: TRBJ1-6

cdr3_aa: CASSGGTRGSNQPQHF
v_call: TRBV2
j_call: TRBJ1-5

cdr3_aa: CASSHPKQGTPTDTQYF
v_call: TRBV4-1
j_call: TRBJ2-3

cdr3_aa: CASSYRQLGYEKLFF
v_call: TRBV6-5
j_call: TRBJ1-4

cdr3_aa: CASSGLAGGKTGELFF
v_call: TRBV5-1
j_call: TRBJ2-2

cdr3_aa: CASSLISGDAEAFF
v_call: TRBV27
j_call: TRBJ1-1

cdr3_aa: CASSGLEEKPSTDTQYF
v_call: TRBV6-1
j_call: TRBJ2-3

cdr3_aa: CASILAEKLFF
v_call: TRBV2
j_call: TRBJ1-4

cdr3_aa: CASSHRQGDQPQHF
v_call: TRBV7-2
j_call: TRBJ1-5

cdr3_aa: CASKPGGDTQYF
v_call: TRBV19
j_call: TRBJ2-3

cdr3_aa: CASSSGHSDQPQHF
v_call: TRBV2
j_call: TRBJ1-5